This is a list of T cell receptor beta chains from one sample in a study of identical twins. Each CDR3 protein is one row after TCRdb ran MiXCR on the 5' RACE reads. There are nearly 650,000 distinct CDR3 sequences in the sample; just over 7% occur only once, and approximately 1.5% lies in the top ten. The sample was also linked to a second study, of yellow fever vaccine responses in identical twins.

Specimen: PBMCs. All receptors come from a woman between 18 and 30 years old in good health. Each CDR3 is given with its conserved first and last residue. D genes are given only for firm matches. The size entry is marked missing in some rows and otherwise reads once, few, many or a size class.

TRBJ2-7,TRBV11-3,many,NA,TGTGCCAGCAGCTTAGTGTCCTACGAGCAGTACTTC,CASSLVSYEQYF
TRBJ1-6,TRBV4-1,few,TRBD1,TGCGCCAGCAGCTCCCAGACAGGGAACAATTCACCCCTCCACTTT,CASSSQTGNNSPLHF
TRBJ2-2,TRBV7-2,few,NA,TGTGCCAGCAGCTTATTACAAATGAACACCGGGGAGCTGTTTTTT,CASSLLQMNTGELFF
TRBJ2-1,TRBV3-1,NA,NA,TGTGCCAGCAGCCAAGTAGGCGCTAGACAATACTCCTACAATGAGCAGTTCTTC,CASSQVGARQYSYNEQFF
TRBJ2-1,TRBV7-6,NA,NA,TGTGCCAGCAGCTTTTACTCTCAATTTGCCTACAATGAGCAGTTCTTC,CASSFYSQFAYNEQFF
TRBJ2-2,TRBV9,NA,TRBD2,TGTGCCAGCAGCACGGGGCGGGGGTTCAACACCGGGGAGCTGTTTTTT,CASSTGRGFNTGELFF
TRBJ2-3,TRBV10-3,NA,NA,TGTGCCATCAGTGAGTCGAAGGTGGATACGCAGTATTTT,CAISESKVDTQYF
TRBJ2-1,TRBV20-1,many,TRBD2,TGCAGTGCTAGACATATAGCGGGAGGCCCAAATGAGCAGTTCTTC,CSARHIAGGPNEQFF
TRBJ2-3,TRBV20-1,many,NA,TGCAGTGCTAGTGAAGGGAGCACAGATACGCAGTATTTT,CSASEGSTDTQYF
TRBJ2-7,TRBV20-1,NA,TRBD1,TGCAGTGCTAGTGACGGGACAGGGGCTTACGAGCAGTACTTC,CSASDGTGAYEQYF
TRBJ2-5,TRBV15,few,NA,TGTGCCACCAGCAGGGACAGAGTGGAGACCCAGTACTTC,CATSRDRVETQYF
TRBJ2-7,TRBV27,NA,NA,TGTGCCAGCAGTTTACGCACCGGGACACCCTCCTACGAGCAGTACTTC,CASSLRTGTPSYEQYF
TRBJ2-4,TRBV27,few,NA,TGTGCCAGCAGCCCGACCGGACGGGGGTCCAAAAACATTCAGTACTTC,CASSPTGRGSKNIQYF
TRBJ2-5,TRBV29-1,NA,TRBD1,TGCAGCGTTTCTCCGGGACAGGTTGTCGGGACCCAGTACTTC,CSVSPGQVVGTQYF
TRBJ2-5,TRBV27,many,NA,TGTGCCAGCAGCGTAGACTCGACCCAAGAGACCCAGTACTTC,CASSVDSTQETQYF
TRBJ2-1,TRBV5-1,few,NA,TGCGCCAGCAGTCGACCCCGCGGGCCCTCCACCGGGTCCTACAATGAGCAGTTCTTC,CASSRPRGPSTGSYNEQFF
TRBJ2-4,TRBV14,few,NA,TGTGCCAGCAGCCAAGCGGCAGGGTGGGCCAAAAACATTCAGTACTTC,CASSQAAGWAKNIQYF
TRBJ2-7,TRBV10-3,many,NA,TGTGCCATCAGTGAGTGGAAGACGGGAGAGGTCAACGAGCAGTACTTC,CAISEWKTGEVNEQYF
TRBJ2-1,TRBV27,NA,TRBD2,TGTGCCAGCAGTTTATCGTGGCGGGGGGGCTGGGATGAGCAGTTCTTC,CASSLSWRGGWDEQFF
TRBJ1-1,TRBV29-1,NA,NA,TGCAGCGTTGGACCTGGGCCGATTTACACTGAAGCTTTCTTT,CSVGPGPIYTEAFF
TRBJ1-5,TRBV28,NA,NA,TGTGCCAGCAGTTTAAGTTGGGGATTGGGTCAGCCCCAGCATTTT,CASSLSWGLGQPQHF
TRBJ2-1,TRBV29-1,few,NA,TGCAGCGTTGAAGAAAGACAGCCGGATGAGCAGTTCTTC,CSVEERQPDEQFF
TRBJ2-1,TRBV20-1,NA,TRBD2,TGCAGTGCACGCTGGGGGAGCGGGAGGGCTTACAATGAGCAGTTCTTC,CSARWGSGRAYNEQFF
TRBJ1-1,TRBV2,many,NA,TGTGCCAGCAGTGCGGACGGGGGAACGGCTGAAGCTTTCTTT,CASSADGGTAEAFF
TRBJ2-1,TRBV13,many,NA,TGTGCCAGCAGCTCTTCAGGCCTGGCGGGGCGCTTTAATGAGCAGTTCTTC,CASSSSGLAGRFNEQFF
TRBJ1-1,TRBV5-1,NA,NA,TGCGCCACCCGACCCGCACAGGCGAACACTGAAGCTTTCTTT,CATRPAQANTEAFF
TRBJ1-1,TRBV6-1,few,NA,TGTGCCAGCAGTGAAGGAGGGACCCTAGGCCCTGAAGCTTTCTTT,CASSEGGTLGPEAFF
TRBJ2-5,TRBV12-3/TRBV12-4,few,NA,TGTGCCAGCAGTTGGGTCGATGCGGAGACCCAGTACTTC,CASSWVDAETQYF
TRBJ2-1,TRBV6-4,NA,NA,TGTGCCAGCAGTGATAGGGGGAGAGACTACAATGAGCAGTTCTTC,CASSDRGRDYNEQFF
TRBJ2-7,TRBV7-9,many,TRBD2,TGTGCCAGCTCACCGGGAGGGACCTACGAGCAGTACTTC,CASSPGGTYEQYF
TRBJ2-3,TRBV10-3,NA,NA,TGTGCCATCAGTGGGCAGTTATCTAGCACAGATACGCAGTATTTT,CAISGQLSSTDTQYF
TRBJ2-7,TRBV28,few,TRBD2,TGTGCCAGCAGTTTACACCCGGGACTAGCGGGGGGAGGGCTGTACGAGCAGTACTTC,CASSLHPGLAGGGLYEQYF
TRBJ2-1,TRBV2,many,NA,TGTGCCAGCGGAGACAGCAATGAGCAGTTCTTC,CASGDSNEQFF